Each of the 5 T cell receptor beta chains below was sequenced from the same sample in a study of blood T cell repertoires in COVID-19. Sequencing was performed with immunoSEQ multiplex PCR; in TCRdb, only in-frame clones are kept and a portion is missing. The repertoire consists of 120,000 to 150,000 clones, with 75% to 85% occurring once and the leading ten covering about 5%. Source material: peripheral blood. Receptors were obtained from a woman aged 45-65 years with acute or convalescent COVID-19.

This clone showed up just a few times. The V and J genes are TRBV9 and TRBJ1-1, with D perhaps matching TRBD1 (5 bases). The CDR3 has 11 residues. The V and J ends lost 7 bases and 11 bases respectively, with 15 bases between them. Per the germline V gene, CDR1 is SGDLS and CDR2 is YYNGEE. CDR3: CASGRGLEAFF. CDR3 in DNA: TGTGCCAGCGGACGGGGACTGGAGGCTTTCTTT.

This sequence joins TRBV5-4 and TRBJ1-2; D is uncertain. The germline CDR1 and CDR2 sequences are SGHNT and YYREEE (reference sequence). CDR3 length: 13 amino acids. With 0 bases removed from V and 1 base from J, the gap between germline ends came to 4 bases. The CDR3 DNA reads TGTGCCAGCAGCTTGGTAGATAACTATGGCTACACCTTC. Encoded protein: CASSLVDNYGYTF.

This clone was observed a few times. The rearrangement joins TRBV2 to TRBJ1-2; TRBD1 is a possible D gene (5 bases). This CDR3 is 15 amino acids long. V was pared by 4 bases and J by 5 bases, with 17 bases between. The V gene's germline CDR1 is SNHLY and CDR2 FYNNEI. The DNA of the CDR3 is TGTGCCAGCAGTGGCACGGGACTGCTTGGGTATGGCTACACCTTC. Translating it yields CASSGTGLLGYGYTF.

This clone was observed once. V is TRBV27 and J is TRBJ2-1; no firm D call. The CDR3 runs to 13 residues. Germline-derived CDR1 and CDR2 are MNHEY and SMNVEV (reference sequence). The germline V and J ends were trimmed by 0 bases and 6 bases, with 6 bases remaining between them. The CDR3 here is CASSLSTINEQFF. The DNA of the CDR3 is TGTGCCAGCAGTTTATCTACAATCAATGAGCAGTTCTTC.

The V gene is TRBV5-1, the J gene TRBJ1-1; D gene ambiguous. CDR1 and CDR2 (germline): SGHRS, YFSETQ. This CDR3 is built from 13 residues. Trimming stripped 1 base from V and 7 bases from J, with 11 bases between. This CDR3 reads CASSLLPSIEAFF. The CDR3 DNA reads TGCGCCAGCAGCTTGCTCCCGAGCATTGAAGCTTTCTTT.